These 22 T cell receptor beta chains were all obtained from the same sample, sequenced in a study of immune cell composition in non-small cell lung cancer. Normal lung was taken at the farthest possible site, at least 3 cm from tumour. Repertoires were generated with immunoSEQ multiplex PCR, while TCRdb's copy carries only in-frame clones and drops some. The repertoire includes around 3,400 clones, roughly four fifths of them detected once, and just under 30% sits in the top ten. Material for sequencing was non-adjacent lung tissue. These receptor sequences come from a human donor with non-small cell lung cancer.

This clone was seen once. The chain joins TRBV2 to TRBJ2-7, with D perhaps TRBD1 (6 bases). Germline lookup yields CDR1 SNHLY and CDR2 FYNNEI. Trimming pared 6 bases from V and 3 bases from J, leaving 15 bases between. The CDR3 is made up of 14 amino acids. CDR3 coding DNA: TGTGCCAGCAGGGGACCGGGACATCTCTACGAGCAGTACTTC. This translates into CASRGPGHLYEQYF.

The chain joins TRBV6-5 to TRBJ1-1; 9 nucleotides line up with TRBD1. Germline loops: CDR1 MNHEY, CDR2 SVGAGI. The CDR3 loop spans 15 amino acids. V lost 7 bases and J lost 3; bases outside the gene matches: 9. The CDR3 sequence is CASKEEGQGDTEAFF. The CDR3 bases are TGTGCCAGCAAAGAGGAGGGACAGGGTGACACTGAAGCTTTCTTT.

This chain connects TRBV6-1 to TRBJ2-7; the D gene is possibly TRBD2 (5 bases). This CDR3 region has 13 residues. The V and J ends lost 7 bases and 2 bases respectively, with 12 bases between them. The germline gives CDR1 MNHNS, CDR2 SASEGT. This CDR3 reads CASKRDSTYEQYF. The CDR3 DNA is TGTGCCAGCAAGAGGGATTCGACCTACGAGCAGTACTTC.

This clone appeared a few times. The chain carries TRBV11-2 and TRBJ1-1; possible D gene TRBD1, 5 bases. The germline gives CDR1 SGHAT, CDR2 FQNNGV. The CDR3 loop spans 14 amino acids. V shed 1 base and J shed 7 bases, with 13 bases lying between them. CDR3 sequence (DNA): TGTGCCAGCAGCTTAGGCGCGGGGCAGGATGAAGCTTTCTTT. Protein sequence: CASSLGAGQDEAFF. Combining the CDR3 with reference TRBV11-2 and TRBJ1-1 gives the whole variable domain EAGVAQSPRYKIIEKRQSVAFWCNPISGHATLYWYQQILGQGPKLLIQFQNNGVVDDSQLPKDRFSAERLKGVDSTLKIQPAKLEDSAVYLCASSLGAGQDEAFFGQGTRLTVV.

J is TRBJ2-2 and V is TRBV6-5; the match to TRBD1 covers 7 bases. V lost 5 bases, J lost 7 bases, and 4 bases stayed unmatched. The CDR3 extends over 13 amino acids. Germline V gene data show CDR1 as MNHEY and CDR2 as SVGAGI. The CDR3: CASSHTGVGELFF. In DNA form, the CDR3 reads TGTGCCAGCAGTCACACAGGGGTCGGGGAGCTGTTTTTT.

This chain connects TRBV30 to TRBJ2-2; 9 positions match TRBD1. Unmatched junction bases numbered 8, after V lost 8 bases and J lost 4 bases. Germline V CDR1 and CDR2: GTSNPN, SVGIG (reference sequence). The CDR3 loop spans 14 amino acids. In DNA form, the CDR3 reads TGTGCCGGCACAGGGGGCGGGTTCACCGGGGAGCTGTTTTTT. This gives the protein CAGTGGGFTGELFF.

Written as DNA, the CDR3 is TGTGCCAGCTCACCACAGGGAAGGGGCACTGAAGCTTTCTTT. Translated: CASSPQGRGTEAFF. The chain couples TRBV18 to TRBJ1-1, with D possibly being TRBD1 (5 bases). The CDR3 runs to 14 residues. V lost 1 base and J lost 4, with 10 bases in between. The V gene's germline CDR1 is KGHSH and CDR2 LQKENI.

The chain combines TRBV9 with TRBJ1-1; 11 nucleotides align to TRBD1. The V gene's germline CDR1 is SGDLS and CDR2 YYNGEE. This CDR3 contains 14 residues. The trim removed 5 bases at V and 1 base at J, leaving 1 base unmatched. The CDR3 DNA reads as TGTGCCAGCAGTGGGACAGGGGGGAACACTGAAGCTTTCTTT. Protein sequence: CASSGTGGNTEAFF.

The sample holds a few counts of this clone. This chain's CDR3 is CASSGGTSGRRGELFF. As DNA, the CDR3 is TGTGCCAGCAGCGGTGGGACTAGCGGGAGAAGGGGGGAGCTGTTTTTT. The chain joins TRBV7-2 to TRBJ2-2, with TRBD2 matching 14 bases. V shed 5 bases, J shed 8 bases, and the junction held 7 bases outside the gene matches. Germline V gene sequence: CDR1 SGHTA, CDR2 FQGNSA. The CDR3 loop spans 16 amino acids.

By share, this clone ranks as large. This chain uses TRBV10-3 with TRBJ1-2; the match to TRBD1 covers 9 bases. The CDR3 has 15 amino acids. V trimming: 4 bases; J trimming: 2 bases; junction bases outside the gene matches: 5. Germline lookup yields CDR1 ENHRY and CDR2 SYGVKD. The CDR3: CAISGDRVGNYGYTF. The CDR3 DNA reads TGTGCCATCAGTGGGGACAGGGTAGGGAACTATGGCTACACCTTC.

The V and J genes are TRBV9 and TRBJ2-1; 8 bases agree with TRBD1. V shed 2 bases, J shed 5 bases, and the junction held 3 bases outside the gene matches. CDR1 is SGDLS, CDR2 YYNGEE, per germline. This CDR3 has 14 residues. The CDR3: CASSVGQDNNEQFF. CDR3 DNA sequence: TGTGCCAGCAGCGTGGGACAGGATAACAATGAGCAGTTCTTC.

This rearrangement joins TRBV4-2 to TRBJ2-7, with 7 positions matching TRBD2. The V and J ends lost 2 bases and 3 bases, in that order; junction bases with no gene match: 4. The V gene's germline CDR1 is LGHNA and CDR2 YNFKEQ. The CDR3 has 14 amino acids. The CDR3 DNA sequence: TGTGCCAGCAGCCAATCGGGGGGTAGCTACGAGCAGTACTTC. Its translation: CASSQSGGSYEQYF.

V usage is TRBV7-8 and J usage is TRBJ1-1; unclear D gene. Per germline, CDR1 SGHVS and CDR2 FQNEAQ. The length of the CDR3 is 13 residues. Between the trimmed V and J ends, which lost 5 bases and 3 bases, there was a span of 10 bases. This CDR3 is CASSPREDTEAFF. The CDR3 coding sequence is TGTGCCAGCAGCCCCCGAGAGGACACTGAAGCTTTCTTT.

The genes are TRBV18 and TRBJ2-7, with 7 positions matching TRBD1. Trimming cost V 4 bases and J 6 bases; bases outside gene matches: 6. This CDR3 contains 13 residues. The germline gives CDR1 KGHSH, CDR2 LQKENI. CDR3 DNA: TGTGCCAGCTCACGCTTGACAGGGTTCGAGCAGTACTTC. Translated: CASSRLTGFEQYF. Full variable domain (outside the CDR3, taken from reference TRBV18 and TRBJ2-7): NAGVMQNPRHLVRRRGQEARLRCSPMKGHSHVYWYRQLPEEGLKFMVYLQKENIIDESGMPKERFSAEFPKEGPSILRIQQVVRGDSAAYFCASSRLTGFEQYFGPGTRLTVT.

The rearrangement links TRBV7-6 to TRBJ2-3; TRBD1 is a possible D gene (6 bases). V was clipped by 0 bases and J by 2 bases, with 12 bases between them. CDR3 length: 16 residues. CDR1 and CDR2 from the germline V gene are SGHVS and FNYEAQ. CDR3 loop: CASSLAGRGDTDTQYF. The CDR3 DNA reads TGTGCCAGCAGCTTAGCTGGCAGGGGTGACACAGATACGCAGTATTTT.

This chain connects TRBV7-8 to TRBJ2-2; 7 bases line up with TRBD2. Losses at the gene ends were 5 bases for V and 3 bases for J; bases not matched to a gene: 6. The CDR3 runs to 15 residues. Germline lookup yields CDR1 SGHVS and CDR2 FQNEAQ. CDR3 amino acids: CASSKRRGDTGELFF. The CDR3 DNA follows: TGTGCCAGCAGCAAGCGCCGGGGGGACACCGGGGAGCTGTTTTTT.

J is TRBJ2-5 and V is TRBV27, with D perhaps TRBD1 (6 bases). This CDR3 is built from 13 residues. CDR1 is MNHEY and CDR2 is SMNVEV in the germline V gene (reference sequence). V shed 3 bases and J shed 9 bases, with 14 bases lying between them. The CDR3 sequence: CASSLQGSGAQYF. Written as DNA, the CDR3 is TGTGCCAGCAGTTTGCAGGGGTCCGGGGCCCAGTACTTC.

The chain joins TRBV28 to TRBJ1-2; D perhaps matches TRBD1 (5 bases). The V gene lost 3 bases and the J gene lost 6 bases, with 17 bases spanning the gap. The CDR3 has 15 amino acids. Germline assignment: CDR1 MDHEN and CDR2 SYDVKM. CDR3 sequence (DNA): TGTGCCAGCAGTTTTTGGAGGGACGGTTTTGATGGCTACACCTTC. The encoded protein is CASSFWRDGFDGYTF.

V and J are TRBV4-2 and TRBJ2-1; D unresolved. CDR3 size: 18 residues. Germline V gene data show CDR1 as LGHNA and CDR2 as YNFKEQ. V was trimmed by 0 bases and J by 3 bases, leaving 18 bases between them. Written as DNA, the CDR3 is TGTGCCAGCAGCCAAGATTGGTCAAGAACTGGTCTCTACAATGAGCAGTTCTTC. Protein product: CASSQDWSRTGLYNEQFF.

V gene TRBV28 combines with J gene TRBJ1-3; D perhaps matches TRBD1 (6 bases). The germline V and J ends were trimmed by 6 bases and 4 bases, with 13 bases remaining between them. Germline CDR1 and CDR2: MDHEN and SYDVKM. The length of the CDR3 is 14 residues. The CDR3 region has the DNA TGTGCCAGCAGGGGACGGGGGGCGGGAAACACCATATATTTT. It specifies CASRGRGAGNTIYF.

The chain employs TRBV5-1 and TRBJ1-2, with 7 bases that match TRBD1. This CDR3 comprises 13 residues. Per germline, CDR1 SGHRS and CDR2 YFSETQ. The trim removed 0 bases at V and 7 bases at J, leaving 3 bases unmatched. This chain's CDR3 is CASSLGQGSGYTF. CDR3 DNA: TGCGCCAGCAGCTTGGGACAGGGCAGTGGCTACACCTTC.

The gene calls are TRBV5-5 and TRBJ1-4; D not certain. The CDR3 totals 13 residues. V was trimmed by 2 bases and J by 7 bases, leaving 9 bases between them. Germline CDR1 and CDR2: SGHKS and YYEKEE (reference sequence). The CDR3: CASSFPGIEKLFF. CDR3 in DNA: TGTGCCAGCAGCTTTCCAGGCATTGAAAAACTGTTTTTT.